This T cell receptor (beta chain) was recovered during a study of early T cells in non-severe SARS-CoV-2 infection. About the study: The input, bulk RNA from unsorted whole blood, was sequenced, and chains were unpaired. Study-level findings and limits: Private and CD4 specificities were missed by VDJdb matching, which favored anti-spike CD8 responses.

Germline values: CDR1 LNHNV, CDR2 YYDKDF (reference sequence). Trimming at V came to 2 bases and at J to 13 bases, leaving 9 bases not matched to a gene. The CDR3 length is 15 residues. The table lists this clonotype with many counts. Its antigen is still unknown. MiXCR, applied by TCRdb to the 5' RACE reads, yields one record per CDR3 protein. Of about 36,000 distinct CDR3 sequences detected, roughly 6.8% appear once; the ten largest clones hold 20% to 25%. The source of this sequence is an adult who was a healthcare worker with PCR-confirmed SARS-CoV-2 infection or an uninfected control (not recorded which). Here the sequenced sample was whole blood, taken at baseline. The chain recombines TRBV15 with TRBJ2-1, with TRBD2 identical over 12 bases. This CDR3 is CATSRLTSGRRSQFF. In DNA, the CDR3 is TGTGCCACCAGCAGACTGACTAGCGGGAGAAGAAGTCAGTTCTTC. Variable domain in full (rest from reference TRBV15 and TRBJ2-1): DAMVIQNPRYQVTQFGKPVTLSCSQTLNHNVMYWYQQKSSQAPKLLFHYYDKDFNNEADTPDNFQSRRPNTSFCFLDIRSPGLGDTAMYLCATSRLTSGRRSQFFGPGTRLTVL.